These 30 T cell receptor beta chains came from one sample sequenced in a study of blood T cell repertoires in COVID-19. Sequenced by immunoSEQ multiplex PCR; TCRdb stores in-frame clones only, minus some. The data contain some 320,000 clones, 90% to 95% of them singletons. The specimen was PBMCs or T cells enriched from blood (not recorded which). The receptors originated from a woman younger than 45 who had been exposed to COVID-19.

This chain links TRBV9 with TRBJ1-1, with 7 bases that match TRBD1. The CDR3 spans 15 residues. The V segment lost 2 bases and the J segment 0 bases; nucleotides outside the gene matches: 4. Germline V gene sequence: CDR1 SGDLS, CDR2 YYNGEE. CDR3 nucleotide sequence: TGTGCCAGCAGCGTGGGGGGACAGATGAACACTGAAGCTTTCTTT. Its translation is CASSVGGQMNTEAFF. Together with reference TRBV9 and TRBJ1-1, the CDR3 gives the full variable domain: DSGVTQTPKHLITATGQRVTLRCSPRSGDLSVYWYQQSLDQGLQFLIQYYNGEERAKGNILERFSAQQFPDLHSELNLSSLELGDSALYFCASSVGGQMNTEAFFGQGTRLTVV.

V and J are TRBV9 and TRBJ2-7; D is unresolved. Germline loops: CDR1 SGDLS, CDR2 YYNGEE. Trimming removed 5 bases from V and 1 base from J, with 4 bases in between. The CDR3 length is 11 residues. CDR3 DNA: TGTGCCAGCAGTAATTCCTACGAGCAGTACTTC. It codes for CASSNSYEQYF.

This chain joins TRBV10-3 and TRBJ1-2; TRBD1 agrees at 11 bases. V lost 2 bases and J lost 8; bases outside the gene matches: 4. The CDR3 extends over 14 amino acids. CDR1 ENHRY and CDR2 SYGVKD come from the germline V gene. The CDR3 spells CAISEGQGAFGYTF. The CDR3 nucleotides read TGTGCCATCAGTGAGGGACAGGGGGCCTTCGGCTACACCTTC.

The V and J genes are TRBV5-4 and TRBJ1-2; 11 positions match TRBD1. CDR1 and CDR2 from the germline V gene are SGHNT and YYREEE (reference sequence). The junction had 8 bases not matched to a gene; V was cut back by 6 bases and J by 7 bases. The CDR3 has 14 amino acids. CDR3: CASTPDRGLGGYTF. Written as DNA, the CDR3 is TGTGCCAGCACCCCGGACAGGGGGCTGGGTGGCTACACCTTC.

The rearrangement links TRBV7-9 to TRBJ2-1; D gene ambiguous. Germline lookup yields CDR1 SEHNR and CDR2 FQNEAQ (reference sequence). With 0 bases removed from V and 6 bases from J, the gap between germline ends came to 6 bases. This CDR3 is 13 amino acids long. The CDR3 protein is CASSLAESNEQFF. The CDR3 coding sequence is TGTGCCAGCAGCTTAGCGGAGTCCAATGAGCAGTTCTTC.

This clone is categorized as medium-sized. J is TRBJ1-2 and V is TRBV19, with a weak D call TRBD1 (6 bases). Germline CDR1 and CDR2: LNHDA and SQIVND (reference sequence). There are 15 residues in the CDR3. V gave up 1 base and J gave up 1 base, with 10 bases separating them. The CDR3 DNA is TGTGCCAGTAGTATAGTGTCAGGGGATAACTATGGCTACACCTTC. Amino acids: CASSIVSGDNYGYTF. The complete variable domain, with remaining parts taken from reference TRBV19 and TRBJ1-2, reads DGGITQSPKYLFRKEGQNVTLSCEQNLNHDAMYWYRQDPGQGLRLIYYSQIVNDFQKGDIAEGYSVSREKKESFPLTVTSAQKNPTAFYLCASSIVSGDNYGYTFGSGTRLTVV.

The V and J genes are TRBV5-4 and TRBJ2-2; 10 bases agree with TRBD2. CDR1 is SGHNT and CDR2 is YYREEE in the germline V gene (reference sequence). Trimming removed 3 bases from V and 4 bases from J; junction bases left unmatched: 9. There are 17 residues in the CDR3. The chain's CDR3 is CASSSVLAGGFTGELFF. The CDR3 DNA reads TGTGCCAGCAGCTCCGTCTTAGCGGGGGGCTTCACCGGGGAGCTGTTTTTT.

The rearrangement joins TRBV7-2 to TRBJ1-3; D is ambiguous. With 0 bases removed from V and 0 bases from J, the gap between germline ends came to 9 bases. This CDR3 region has 16 residues. CDR1 SGHTA and CDR2 FQGNSA come from the germline V gene. In DNA, the CDR3 is TGTGCCAGCAGCTTAGCTGCTCTAAACTCTGGAAACACCATATATTTT. Protein product: CASSLAALNSGNTIYF.

V usage is TRBV9 and J usage is TRBJ1-1; D remains unclear. CDR1 SGDLS and CDR2 YYNGEE come from the germline V gene. The CDR3 has 14 amino acids. The germline V and J ends were trimmed by 3 bases and 3 bases, with 12 bases remaining between them. CDR3 amino acids: CASSADRVDTEAFF. The CDR3 region has the DNA TGTGCCAGCAGCGCCGACCGGGTGGACACTGAAGCTTTCTTT.

Of note for this clone: The same CDR3 can be traced to other DNA sequences in this sample. This chain links TRBV29-1 with TRBJ1-2, with D hard to call. Germline V CDR1 and CDR2: SQVTM, ANQGSEA. The CDR3 extends over 11 amino acids. Trimming stripped 6 bases from V and 2 bases from J, with 7 bases between. CDR3 protein: CSVTENYGYTF. The CDR3 DNA follows: TGCAGCGTCACAGAGAACTATGGCTACACCTTC.

The chain carries TRBV18 and TRBJ1-1; D perhaps matches TRBD1 (6 bases). CDR1 and CDR2 from the germline V gene are KGHSH and LQKENI. Trimming took 3 bases from V and 3 from J, leaving 11 bases between them. CDR3 length: 14 amino acids. The CDR3 spells CASSPLPGDTEAFF. The CDR3, as DNA: TGTGCCAGCTCACCCCTCCCAGGGGACACTGAAGCTTTCTTT.

Note on this clone: This specimen includes other DNA sequences encoding the same CDR3. The V call is TRBV5-1, the J call TRBJ2-7, with 8 bases lining up with TRBD1. Germline CDR1 SGHRS, CDR2 YFSETQ. With V trimmed by 4 bases and J by 2 bases, 5 bases remained unmatched. The CDR3 length is 14 residues. This chain's CDR3 is CASSEGTGPYEQYF. The DNA of the CDR3 is TGCGCCAGCAGCGAGGGGACAGGACCCTACGAGCAGTACTTC.

This rearrangement joins TRBV6-2 or TRBV6-3 to TRBJ1-5, with 7 bases that match TRBD1. The CDR3 spans 18 residues. V trimming: 5 bases; J trimming: 3 bases; junction bases outside the gene matches: 16. Germline assignment: CDR1 MNHEY and CDR2 SVGEGT. CDR3 DNA: TGTGCCAGCAGTACACGACAGAGGGGGCAATATAACAATCAGCCCCAGCATTTT. Protein sequence: CASSTRQRGQYNNQPQHF.

The chain combines TRBV29-1 with TRBJ1-1; weak D call: TRBD1 (6 bases). The germline V and J ends were trimmed by 6 bases and 4 bases, with 18 bases remaining between them. This CDR3 comprises 14 residues. CDR1 is SQVTM, CDR2 ANQGSEA, per germline. The CDR3 sequence: CSVETRGRATEAFF. For the CDR3, the DNA is TGCAGCGTCGAGACGCGGGGGCGAGCCACTGAAGCTTTCTTT.

This clone appeared once. This rearrangement joins TRBV5-1 to TRBJ2-3, with a weak D call TRBD2 (6 bases). There are 14 residues in the CDR3. Trimming cost V 2 bases and J 4 bases, with 11 bases left between them. Germline CDR1 SGHRS, CDR2 YFSETQ. CDR3 protein: CASSFLREADTQYF. The CDR3 DNA reads as TGCGCCAGCAGCTTCCTCAGGGAGGCAGATACGCAGTATTTT.

CDR3 in amino acids: CASSLAGGHSYNEQFF. The CDR3 nucleotides read TGTGCCAGCAGCTTAGCGGGGGGGCACTCCTACAATGAGCAGTTCTTC. The chain couples TRBV7-9 to TRBJ2-1; D perhaps matches TRBD2 (7 bases). V was cut by 0 bases and J by 0 bases, with 9 bases left in between. Germline assignment: CDR1 SEHNR and CDR2 FQNEAQ (reference sequence). The CDR3 has 16 residues.

The V gene is TRBV6-1, the J gene TRBJ2-4, with D possibly matching TRBD2 (5 bases). V shed 0 bases and J shed 5 bases, with 14 bases lying between them. There are 16 residues in the CDR3. CDR1 is MNHNS, CDR2 SASEGT, per germline. DNA for the CDR3: TGTGCCAGCAGTGAAGCCGACTGGGAGTGGGAAAACATTCAGTACTTC. Translating it yields CASSEADWEWENIQYF.

This clone was seen only once. The chain has TRBV12-5 and TRBJ1-6, with D unresolved. CDR1 and CDR2 from the germline V gene are LGHNT and FRNRAP. V was clipped by 5 bases and J by 8 bases, with 10 bases between them. CDR3 length: 13 amino acids. The CDR3: CASGPGLDSPLHF. DNA of the CDR3: TGTGCTAGTGGTCCGGGGTTGGATTCACCCCTCCACTTT.

The chain couples TRBV19 to TRBJ1-1; no clear D gene. V was pared by 5 bases and J by 1 base, with 8 bases between. The CDR3 loop spans 13 amino acids. Germline CDR1 LNHDA, CDR2 SQIVND (reference sequence). The CDR3 loop reads CASSLGPNTEAFF. Written as DNA, the CDR3 is TGTGCCAGTAGTCTAGGGCCGAACACTGAAGCTTTCTTT. The variable domain in full, completed from reference TRBV19 and TRBJ1-1, reads DGGITQSPKYLFRKEGQNVTLSCEQNLNHDAMYWYRQDPGQGLRLIYYSQIVNDFQKGDIAEGYSVSREKKESFPLTVTSAQKNPTAFYLCASSLGPNTEAFFGQGTRLTVV.

The rearrangement links TRBV7-9 to TRBJ2-5; 8 nucleotides align to TRBD1. V shed 8 bases, J shed 7 bases, and the junction held 3 bases outside the gene matches. Germline CDR1 is SEHNR and CDR2 is FQNEAQ (reference sequence). The CDR3 consists of 11 residues. The CDR3 loop is CASETGVTQYF. The CDR3 coding sequence is TGTGCCAGCGAGACAGGGGTGACCCAGTACTTC.

The chain uses TRBV2 and TRBJ1-2; 9 bases are a match to TRBD1. Germline CDR1 and CDR2: SNHLY and FYNNEI. This CDR3 contains 13 residues. The J segment lost 8 bases and the V segment lost 7 bases, leaving 8 bases of the junction unmatched. The DNA of the CDR3 is TGTGCCAGCACAGGGGACAGGGTGCACGGCTACACCTTC. It encodes CASTGDRVHGYTF.

The rearrangement uses TRBV28 and TRBJ1-4; a possible D gene is TRBD1 (5 bases). The V gene lost 2 bases and the J gene lost 2 bases, with 6 bases spanning the gap. The CDR3 is made up of 14 amino acids. Germline CDR1 is MDHEN and CDR2 is SYDVKM. CDR3 nucleotide sequence: TGTGCCAGCAGTTTAGGGGGGACTAATGAAAAACTGTTTTTT. It yields the protein CASSLGGTNEKLFF.

The chain combines TRBV6-5 with TRBJ1-2; TRBD1 aligns across 7 bases. Germline CDR1 and CDR2: MNHEY and SVGAGI. CDR3 length: 15 amino acids. The junction had 11 bases not matched to a gene; V was cut back by 6 bases and J by 4 bases. CDR3 bases: TGTGCCAGCAGGCCACCGGGACAGCCGTTCTATGGCTACACCTTC. As protein: CASRPPGQPFYGYTF.

The V gene is TRBV3-1 (or the pseudogene TRBV3-2), the J gene TRBJ2-5; D perhaps matches TRBD1 (6 bases). Germline assignment: CDR1 LGHDT and CDR2 YNNKEL (reference sequence). Trimming took 0 bases from V and 5 from J, leaving 13 bases between them. The length of the CDR3 is 15 residues. CDR3 nucleotides: TGTGCCAGCAGCCAAGATCGACAGGTATGGGAGACCCAGTACTTC. Protein product: CASSQDRQVWETQYF.

J is TRBJ1-5 and V is TRBV10-3, with D unresolved. V was pared by 6 bases and J by 5 bases, with 11 bases between. The CDR3 is made up of 13 amino acids. Germline lookup yields CDR1 ENHRY and CDR2 SYGVKD. CDR3: CAIRSGSDQPQHF. CDR3 in DNA: TGTGCCATCAGGTCAGGATCGGATCAGCCCCAGCATTTT.

The CDR3 DNA follows: TGTGCCATCAGTCGGACAGGGGGCCAAAGTACGACTGACGAGCAGTACTTC. It yields the protein CAISRTGGQSTTDEQYF. The chain links TRBV10-3 to TRBJ2-7; 11 bases are a match to TRBD1. The CDR3 sequence is 17 residues long. Trimming cost V 5 bases and J 5 bases; bases outside gene matches: 14. Per germline, CDR1 ENHRY and CDR2 SYGVKD.

The chain recombines TRBV7-9 with TRBJ2-2; tentatively, D is TRBD1 (6 bases). The V end was cut by 6 bases, the J end by 3 bases, with 17 bases between. From germline, CDR1 is SEHNR and CDR2 FQNEAQ (reference sequence). This CDR3 has 16 residues. CDR3 region: CASRGEGTPDTGELFF. The CDR3 region has the DNA TGTGCCAGCAGAGGCGAAGGGACACCTGACACCGGGGAGCTGTTTTTT.

This clone was counted only a few times. The rearrangement links TRBV11-3 to TRBJ2-1, with 10 bases aligning to TRBD2. The CDR3 is 16 residues long. V shed 5 bases, J shed 8 bases, and the junction held 12 bases outside the gene matches. Germline CDR1 reads SGHNT; CDR2 reads YENEEA. CDR3 nucleotide sequence: TGTGCCAGCAGCCCTCTAAGCGGGGGGGAAATTGATGAGCAGTTCTTC. It is translated as CASSPLSGGEIDEQFF.

The chain uses TRBV6-5 and TRBJ1-2; possibly TRBD1 for D (5 bases). Looked up from germline, CDR1 is MNHEY and CDR2 is SVGAGI. The CDR3 runs 13 residues. V shed 6 bases and J shed 4 bases, with 12 bases lying between them. CDR3 amino acids: CASRTPGFYGYTF. As DNA, the CDR3 is TGTGCCAGCAGAACCCCAGGGTTCTATGGCTACACCTTC.

The gene calls are TRBV7-2 and TRBJ2-5; 10 bases line up with TRBD1. There are 15 residues in the CDR3. From germline, CDR1 is SGHTA and CDR2 FQGNSA. Trimming cost V 4 bases and J 4 bases; bases outside gene matches: 6. The CDR3 nucleotides read TGTGCCAGCAGCTCGGGACAGGGGTATGGAGAGACCCAGTACTTC. Amino acids: CASSSGQGYGETQYF. Filled out from reference TRBV7-2 and TRBJ2-5, the complete variable domain reads GAGVSQSPSNKVTEKGKDVELRCDPISGHTALYWYRQSLGQGLEFLIYFQGNSAPDKSGLPSDRFSAERTGGSVSTLTIQRTQQEDSAVYLCASSSGQGYGETQYFGPGTRLLVL.